Sequencing of this T cell receptor (beta chain) was carried out in a study of blood T cells in healthy people across ages (dated by TCRdb to between 2015 and 2016). Some background on the complete study: In model experiments, roughly one uniquely barcoded TCR beta cDNA molecule per two T cells was captured by template switching. Age-related changes in TCR beta repertoire diversity were measured in the study by deep sequencing normalized with unique cDNA molecular identifiers. Using the same blood draw, the study looked at two additional independent replicas of 1 million unique cDNA reads for two donors, one aged 18 to 30 and the other aged 80 or older. The donors were divided into four age groups: young (average around 16 years), middle-aged (approximately 39), aged (approximately 62) and long-lived (about 90). Points the paper makes about the study in general: Compared with the aged group, more naive CD4+ T cells, fewer expanded clones and increased TCR diversity were shown by the long-lived group, suggesting age selection. Since profiling was done on bulk unsorted PBMCs, naive and antigen-experienced compartments could not be conclusively compared. A strong correlation was found between observed TCR beta diversity and the percentage of naive T cells measured by flow cytometry. Estimates of total diversity from one million sequenced T cells were regarded as lower bounds and underestimates. As age increased, observed TCR beta diversity per million T cells dropped in a roughly linear way, and a significant reduction was already evident by age roughly 40. Donor CMV infection status was unknown, potentially confounding age-related changes in expanded clonotypes.

This clonotype appeared many times. Its recognized antigen is unknown. Per-nucleotide qualities are absent, and no much larger clonotype sits a single base away. The donors were under 40 Caucasian individuals from Russia, aged about 6 to 100 years, who were systemically healthy. Ten milliliters of peripheral blood were drawn from each donor into EDTA-treated Vacutainer tubes. Ficoll-Paque density-gradient centrifugation was used to isolate PBMCs, with at least 6.5 million per sample. Trizol reagent was used to extract total RNA from the PBMCs, yielding at least 5 micrograms per sample. For every donor, an aliquot of PBMCs went through flow cytometry to measure the percentages of naive CD45RAhigh/CD27high T cells. The trim is 5 bases for V and 2 bases for J, with a gap of 11 bases between the germline ends. CDR1 and CDR2 were assigned from the germline V gene as SGHTA and FQGNSA. The CDR3, from cysteine to phenylalanine, totals 14 residues. The sequence is cut down to CDR3 DNA, 42 bases in frame from base 1.

The library came from 5' RACE. The reads were generated on an Illumina HiSeq 2500. A second PCR of roughly 7 to 12 cycles was run with a J-beta primer mix and a sample-barcoded 5' primer. Each TCR beta cDNA molecule received a unique molecular identifier from a template-switch 5' adaptor carrying 12 random nucleotides. Each sample yielded at least 2.5 million CDR3-containing paired-end reads. First-strand cDNA was synthesized from all RNA with the Mint cDNA synthesis kit, primed by a TRBC-specific oligonucleotide. After uracil-DNA glycosylase treatment, a first 18-cycle PCR used universal primers M1SS and BC2_uni_R on all cDNA. The paper's processing steps were these. Normalization of each sample was performed by random selection of 1 million high-quality reads, each carrying a distinct molecular identifier. Instead of being binned into consensus sequences, reads that shared molecular identifiers were thrown out. CDR3 identification, clonotype clustering and error correction used MiTCR with a Q25 quality threshold and the strictest error-elimination algorithm. Lower-bound total TCR beta diversity was estimated with a nonparametric unseen species model using Euler transformation. TCRdb trimmed the raw reads at Q25, called clones with MiXCR and kept productive beta chains. Rows merge per CDR3 protein into single entries with the most common DNA and genes. For this entry, the V and J calls and clone size follow TCRdb and not the study's own pipeline. The sample has some 940,000 distinct CDR3 sequences on record, approximately 32% of them singletons. About 10% of the sample is held by the ten biggest clonotypes.

This same sample was also taken into another study, of T cells of mothers and their children. The second study's paper adds: Nine systemically healthy Caucasian individuals served as donors, namely three mothers together with their six children. cDNA synthesis used all of the extracted RNA, with around 1.6 ug of RNA in each 15 ul reaction. In the second PCR, sample barcodes and 2-4 random nucleotides were introduced via the M1S primer. Over 10 million TCR beta CDR3 reads came from each mother, compared with approximately 3 million reads from each child. TCR recombination output is similarly shaped by thymic selection in related and unrelated pairs, with a minor effect exerted by inherited differences. Related mother-child pairs always showed normalized repertoire overlap that was slightly higher than in unrelated mother-child pairs, though the difference was never significant. With a sensitivity of approximately 100 clones per million clonotypes, no persistent microchimeric T cell clones were detected. To look for features that set related mother-child pairs apart from unrelated individuals, the researchers ran deep NGS to compare the TCR beta repertoires of mothers and children. Mothers averaged about 40 +/- 4 years of age and children averaged approximately 12 +/- 4 years. After adapter ligation was performed with NEBNext reagents, the libraries were sequenced on an Illumina HiSeq 2000 with 100+100 nt paired-end reads. To prevent cross-contamination, the mother and child libraries were prepared one month apart and sequenced in separate runs. For each donor, somewhere between roughly 450,000 and 2,100,000 distinct TCR beta clonotypes were identified. Naive TCR beta clonotypes were estimated from low-frequency clonotypes matched to each donor's FACS-determined naive share, without sorting.

The TCR was taken from a middle-aged woman in good health. The V and J genes are TRBV7-2 and TRBJ2-3; the D gene lacks a confident call. The sequenced material came from blood. The CDR3 in this case is CASSRTSLTDTQYF. The nucleotide sequence is given as TGTGCCAGCAGCCGGACCAGCCTCACAGATACGCAGTATTTT.